These 26 T cell receptor beta chains came from one sample sequenced in a study of T cells in Graves' hyperthyroidism and ophthalmopathy. Using RNA transcripts as the source, TCR beta CDR3 regions were amplified. Researchers ran a first-round RT-PCR on the TCR CDR3 using the HTBI primer set. TCRdb reanalysed the multiplex PCR reads using MiXCR and keeps one entry per CDR3 protein. The sample records about 52,000 distinct CDR3 sequences, approximately 52% being singletons. The sequenced material came from blood. The origin of the receptors is a woman in her forties or fifties with Graves' ophthalmopathy.

Concerning this clonotype itself: This CDR3 is missing its conserved last phenylalanine or tryptophan, likely due to a read error. The chain links TRBV7-2 to TRBJ1-1; a weak D match, TRBD1 (6 bases). Germline V lookup: CDR1 SGHTA, CDR2 FQGNSA. This CDR3 spans 15 amino acids. The DNA of the CDR3 is TGTGCCAGCAGCTATATCGGACAGATGAACACTCAAGCTTTCCTT. Protein: CASSYIGQMNTQAFL.

This clonotype was counted many times. The CDR3 region is CASSLKAGGAEEQYF. Written as DNA, the CDR3 is TGTGCCAGCAGCTTAAAGGCGGGGGGCGCGGAAGAGCAGTACTTC. The chain couples TRBV5-4 to TRBJ2-7, with TRBD2 matching over 8 bases. The CDR3 spans 15 residues. V trimming: 2 bases; J trimming: 7 bases; junction bases outside the gene matches: 11. The germline CDR1 and CDR2 sequences are SGHNT and YYREEE (reference sequence).

At least ten counts were recorded for this clonotype. The gene calls are TRBV5-1 and TRBJ2-5, with 9 positions matching TRBD2. This CDR3 region has 14 residues. Trimming at V came to 5 bases and at J to 4 bases, leaving 6 bases not matched to a gene. Germline values: CDR1 SGHRS, CDR2 YFSETQ. CDR3 nucleotides: TGCGCCAGCAGGGCGGGAGGGCCCCCAGAGACCCAGTACTTC. Its protein product is CASRAGGPPETQYF.

Remarks on this clonotype: The junction and the germline gene differ at one end; a read error may be behind it. The chain couples TRBV12-3 or TRBV12-4 to TRBJ2-5, with D tentatively TRBD2 (5 bases). CDR3 length: 11 amino acids. Here the CDR3 reads CASSLRATQYF. CDR3 DNA sequence: TGTGCTAGCAGTTTGAGGGCGACCCAGTACTTC.

This clonotype was seen repeatedly, ten times or more. The chain employs TRBV29-1 and TRBJ1-1; 8 nucleotides line up with TRBD1. Germline CDR1 SQVTM, CDR2 ANQGSEA. V dropped 6 bases and J dropped 1; count of bases not matched to a gene: 4. The CDR3 consists of 13 residues. The CDR3 DNA sequence: TGCAGCGTATTAACAGGGGGGAACACTGAAGCTTTCTTT. This encodes CSVLTGGNTEAFF.

This clonotype was detected ten times or more. The chain is built from TRBV5-4 and TRBJ2-5; 10 bases match TRBD2. Losses at the gene ends were 3 bases for V and 5 bases for J; bases not matched to a gene: 4. Germline V gives CDR1 SGHNT, CDR2 YYREEE (reference sequence). This CDR3 comprises 14 residues. The CDR3 loop reads CASSYSGGAETQYF. The CDR3 nucleotides are TGTGCCAGCAGCTACAGCGGGGGGGCCGAGACCCAGTACTTC.

This clonotype was detected ten times or more. V is TRBV6-6 and J is TRBJ1-2, with D unclear. The germline V gene encodes CDR1 MNHNY and CDR2 SVGAGI (reference sequence). V dropped 5 bases and J dropped 1 base, with 8 bases sitting between them. The CDR3 totals 13 residues. CDR3 loop: CASSTELNYGYTF. For the CDR3, the DNA is TGTGCCAGCAGTACAGAACTTAACTATGGCTACACCTTC.

The genes are TRBV7-3 and TRBJ2-2; TRBD1 aligns across 7 bases. The length of the CDR3 is 16 residues. Germline V CDR1 and CDR2: SGHTA, FQGTGA. With 2 bases clipped from V and 6 bases from J, the junction kept 9 bases outside the gene matches. Here the CDR3 DNA reads TGTGCCAGCAGCTTAGATTCAAGGGGGCGTGCCGGGGAGCTGTTTTTT. Its translation is CASSLDSRGRAGELFF.

Many counts were recorded for this clonotype. The chain employs TRBV19 and TRBJ2-1; D possibly uses TRBD1 or TRBD2 (5 bases each). Germline loops: CDR1 LNHDA, CDR2 SQIVND (reference sequence). This CDR3 is built from 18 residues. V was clipped by 2 bases and J by 3 bases, with 20 bases between them. The CDR3 reads CASSIRGETAEVYNEQFF. The CDR3 coding sequence is TGTGCCAGTAGTATACGAGGGGAAACCGCCGAGGTCTACAATGAGCAGTTCTTC.

Details on this clonotype: Germline and junction disagree at one end, which may indicate a read error. The CDR3 sequence is CASSLRTASPGKNGQFF. The CDR3 nucleotides read TGTGCCAGCAGCTTACGCACGGCGAGCCCCGGGAAGAATGGGCAGTTCTTC. This chain connects TRBV7-9 to TRBJ2-1, with D perhaps TRBD2 (5 bases). The CDR3 has 17 amino acids. The germline V gene encodes CDR1 SEHNR and CDR2 FQNEAQ (reference sequence).

The V gene is TRBV7-3, the J gene TRBJ1-1, with 11 bases identical to TRBD1. CDR1 SGHTA and CDR2 FQGTGA come from the germline V gene. The CDR3 is made up of 13 amino acids. The V segment lost 5 bases and the J segment 10 bases; nucleotides outside the gene matches: 6. In DNA form, the CDR3 reads TGTGCCAGCAGCCCCGGACAGGGGGCGGCAGCTTTCTTT. Its translation is CASSPGQGAAAFF.

The V and J genes are TRBV20-1 and TRBJ1-4, with 11 bases aligning to TRBD1. Per germline, CDR1 DFQATT and CDR2 SNEGSKA (reference sequence). This CDR3 comprises 13 residues. J was trimmed by 6 bases and V by 6 bases; bases with no gene match: 3. Here the CDR3 DNA reads TGCAGTGCAAGGACAGGGGGCGATGAAAAACTGTTTTTT. Translated: CSARTGGDEKLFF.

V usage is TRBV6-6 and J usage is TRBJ2-5, with 10 bases aligning to TRBD2. The CDR3 totals 13 residues. Germline V gene sequence: CDR1 MNHNY, CDR2 SVGAGI (reference sequence). The trim removed 6 bases at V and 5 bases at J, leaving 3 bases unmatched. CDR3 in DNA: TGTGCCAGCAGCGTGACTAGCGGGGAGACCCAGTACTTC. Its protein product is CASSVTSGETQYF.

Many counts were recorded for this clonotype. The chain has TRBV5-6 and TRBJ1-5; 12 bases are a match to TRBD1. V trimming: 4 bases; J trimming: 5 bases; junction bases outside the gene matches: 7. CDR3 length equals 16 residues. Germline CDR1 is SGHDT and CDR2 is YYEEEE. The CDR3 spells CASSGGQGASYQPQHF. The CDR3 DNA is TGTGCCAGCAGCGGGGGACAGGGGGCCAGTTATCAGCCCCAGCATTTT.

This clonotype was observed at least ten times. The V gene is TRBV10-3, the J gene TRBJ2-3, with D unclear. V was trimmed by 8 bases and J by 1 base, leaving 10 bases between them. The CDR3 spans 13 residues. Germline V gives CDR1 ENHRY, CDR2 SYGVKD. CDR3 sequence reads: CAIATSRTDTQYF. CDR3 bases: TGTGCCATCGCAACAAGTCGCACAGATACGCAGTATTTT.

The sample holds many counts of this clonotype. This sequence joins TRBV20-1 and TRBJ2-7; 13 nucleotides align to TRBD2. The CDR3 consists of 17 residues. Germline CDR1 is DFQATT and CDR2 is SNEGSKA (reference sequence). With 6 bases clipped from V and 0 bases from J, the junction kept 11 bases outside the gene matches. For the CDR3, the DNA is TGCAGTGCAAGGACTAGCGGGGGCCACAGGAGCTCCTACGAGCAGTACTTC. This translates into CSARTSGGHRSSYEQYF.

The chain employs TRBV6-2 or TRBV6-3 and TRBJ1-4; D is possibly TRBD1 (5 bases). The CDR3 contains 18 residues. Germline V CDR1 and CDR2: MNHEY, SVGEGT. Trimming shortened V by 5 bases and J by 0 bases, and 19 bases separated the two germline ends. The CDR3 protein is CASSHLAWDEATNEKLFF. CDR3 in DNA: TGTGCCAGCAGTCACTTGGCCTGGGACGAGGCAACTAATGAAAAACTGTTTTTT.

The count of this clonotype is one. The junction and the germline gene differ at one end; a read error may be behind it. The chain combines TRBV7-2 with TRBJ2-1; TRBD2 matches at 9 bases. Germline values: CDR1 SGHTA, CDR2 FQGNSA. CDR3 length equals 18 residues. This CDR3 reads CASSLGGGSGSGNNKQFF. DNA for the CDR3: TGTGCTAGCAGCTTAGGGGGAGGTAGCGGGAGCGGGAACAATAAGCAGTTCTTC.

The chain carries TRBV20-1 and TRBJ1-1; D gene unclear. V lost 0 bases, J lost 7 bases, and 12 bases lay in between. CDR3 length: 13 residues. The V gene's germline CDR1 is DFQATT and CDR2 SNEGSKA (reference sequence). The CDR3 DNA is TGCAGTGCTAGAGACGGCAGCCGATTTGAAGCTTTCTTT. It yields the protein CSARDGSRFEAFF.

This chain links TRBV10-3 with TRBJ1-2, with no clear D. V gave up 0 bases and J gave up 4 bases, with 18 bases separating them. CDR1 and CDR2 (germline): ENHRY, SYGVKD. The CDR3 sequence is 17 residues long. The CDR3 region is CAISESGVGLRSYGYTF. The CDR3 DNA reads as TGTGCCATCAGTGAGTCGGGAGTGGGGTTGCGGAGCTATGGCTACACCTTC.

This clonotype appeared many times. The J gene is TRBJ2-7, the V gene TRBV7-9; possible D gene TRBD1, 5 bases. The CDR3 runs to 15 residues. V lost 1 base and J lost 2, with 12 bases in between. The germline CDR1 and CDR2 sequences are SEHNR and FQNEAQ (reference sequence). CDR3 region: CASSLVGLGAYEQYF. The CDR3 DNA follows: TGTGCCAGCAGCTTAGTGGGTCTAGGGGCCTACGAGCAGTACTTC.

The chain couples TRBV15 to TRBJ2-1; TRBD2 matches at 13 bases. After removal of 5 bases from V and 9 bases from J, the junction contained 4 bases not matched to a gene. Germline CDR1 is LNHNV and CDR2 is YYDKDF (reference sequence). CDR3 length: 14 amino acids. For the CDR3, the DNA is TGTGCCACCAGCCGAAGGACTAGCGGGGGTGAGCAGTTCTTC. It encodes CATSRRTSGGEQFF.

The sample holds one count of this clonotype. V usage is TRBV7-2 and J usage is TRBJ1-4, with 9 bases identical to TRBD1. Germline CDR1 SGHTA, CDR2 FQGNSA. CDR3 length: 16 amino acids. V shed 5 bases, J shed 7 bases, and the junction held 11 bases outside the gene matches. This CDR3 reads CASSPHVTGGVEKLFF. The CDR3 region has the DNA TGTGCCAGCAGCCCTCACGTGACAGGGGGTGTTGAAAAACTGTTTTTT. The complete variable domain, with remaining parts taken from reference TRBV7-2 and TRBJ1-4, reads GAGVSQSPSNKVTEKGKDVELRCDPISGHTALYWYRQSLGQGLEFLIYFQGNSAPDKSGLPSDRFSAERTGGSVSTLTIQRTQQEDSAVYLCASSPHVTGGVEKLFFGSGTQLSVL.

V gene TRBV4-1 combines with J gene TRBJ1-1; no clear D gene. V dropped 1 base and J dropped 7 bases, with 10 bases sitting between them. The germline V gene has CDR1 MGHRA and CDR2 YSYEKL. The CDR3 sequence is 13 residues long. CDR3: CASSQGRRNEAFF. The CDR3 DNA is TGCGCCAGCAGCCAAGGTCGGAGGAATGAAGCTTTCTTT.

This clonotype was seen once. A much larger clone lies one base from this, so it may be a read error. This chain links TRBV28 with TRBJ2-7, with 8 bases identical to TRBD2. Germline V gives CDR1 MDHEN, CDR2 SYDVKM. Losses at the gene ends were 4 bases for V and 4 bases for J; bases not matched to a gene: 9. This CDR3 has 15 residues. DNA for the CDR3: TGTGCCAGCAGTTCTAGCGGGTGGGCAGAATACGAGCAGTACTTC. This encodes CASSSSGWAEYEQYF.

V is TRBV19 and J is TRBJ2-1; either TRBD1 or TRBD2 may supply D (6 bases each). V shed 5 bases and J shed 6 bases, with 17 bases lying between them. From germline, CDR1 is LNHDA and CDR2 SQIVND (reference sequence). This CDR3 region has 15 residues. In DNA form, the CDR3 reads TGTGCCAGTAGTCTCGGGGGCTTTCCGGGCAATGAGCAGTTCTTC. Residues: CASSLGGFPGNEQFF. The whole variable domain, filled in from reference TRBV19 and TRBJ2-1, reads DGGITQSPKYLFRKEGQNVTLSCEQNLNHDAMYWYRQDPGQGLRLIYYSQIVNDFQKGDIAEGYSVSREKKESFPLTVTSAQKNPTAFYLCASSLGGFPGNEQFFGPGTRLTVL.